This T cell receptor beta chain originates from a study of shared clonotypes between healthy human individuals. As for the study in general: Aged between 18 and 49, the donors were two women and a few men. Points from the study as a whole: Across subsets, estimated richness was generally greater for naive than for memory populations.

About this clone itself: Its antigen is not identified.

CD45RO-negative cells were positively selected for CCR7, leaving out terminally differentiated effector memory CD45RA+ cells. V shed 2 bases, J shed 4 bases, and the junction held 2 bases outside the gene matches. Germline V CDR1 and CDR2: SGDLS, YYNGEE. CDR3 length: 14 amino acids. Deep-level settings were used for running the assay. Method: immunoSEQ multiplex PCR; TCRdb's copy keeps in-frame clones and lacks some. This sample has roughly 2.1 million clones; about 93% occur once, and the top ten carry under 2%. The J gene is TRBJ2-3, the V gene TRBV9; TRBD1 matches 9 bases. The receptor comes from a man younger than 35 in good health. Some clones in this sample may be carry-over from other donors' samples. The sample taken for sequencing was naive CD8+ T cells from PBMCs. The CDR3, as DNA: TGTGCCAGCAGCGTTACAGGGGGCGCAGATACGCAGTATTTT. As protein: CASSVTGGADTQYF.